The following is a TCR beta chain sequence with its context. Its antigen is undetermined. The repertoire was sequenced with immunoSEQ multiplex PCR; TCRdb's copy has only in-frame clones and lacks some. This table has under 170,000 clones, 75% to 95% appearing once. This entry comes from a study of T cell responses to AZD1222 COVID-19 vaccine. Study-wide points: Vaccine-related CD4 TCRs covered spike, predominating at 160-218 and 743-854. AZD1222 recipients seropositive at baseline numbered only six or seven. Within unmutated variant regions lay the reported targets of nearly half of spike-specific TCRs. Clonal diversity was possibly underestimated; the donors were predominantly white British and more often female.

The germline V gene encodes CDR1 MNHNY and CDR2 SVGAGI (reference sequence). The V and J ends lost 1 base and 3 bases, in that order; junction bases with no gene match: 3. The CDR3 spans 16 residues. Sequenced here: peripheral blood, sampled 28 days after the second AZD1222 dose. The clonotype originates from an adult who received the AZD1222 COVID-19 vaccine. The rearrangement uses TRBV6-6 and TRBJ2-3; 11 bases line up with TRBD2. CDR3 sequence (DNA): TGTGCCAGCAGTTACTTAGCGGGAGGGGTAACAGATACGCAGTATTTT. It translates to CASSYLAGGVTDTQYF.